Below are 21 T cell receptor beta chains sequenced from a single sample in a study of cytomegalovirus exposure and HLA in healthy donors. Assay: immunoSEQ multiplex PCR; the TCRdb copy retains only in-frame clones and omits some. The sample lists approximately 140,000 clones, around nine tenths occurring once. Material: PBMCs. The source of these receptors is a man between 18 and 29 years old in good health and CMV-seropositive.

The gene calls are TRBV13 and TRBJ2-7; 8 bases are shared with TRBD1. V shed 4 bases, J shed 4 bases, and the junction held 9 bases outside the gene matches. The V gene's germline CDR1 is PRHDT and CDR2 FYEKMQ (reference sequence). This CDR3 contains 15 residues. The CDR3 sequence: CASSSADRAVYEQYF. The CDR3 coding sequence is TGTGCCAGCAGCTCGGCGGACAGGGCGGTTTACGAGCAGTACTTC.

This clone was recorded only once. This chain uses TRBV4-2 with TRBJ2-7, with D possibly being TRBD2 (7 bases). With 3 bases removed from V and 0 bases from J, the gap between germline ends came to 15 bases. In germline, CDR1 is LGHNA, CDR2 YNFKEQ. This CDR3 is built from 16 residues. CDR3 in amino acids: CASSHLRGGGSYEQYF. CDR3 nucleotide sequence: TGTGCCAGCAGCCACCTCCGGGGAGGGGGCTCCTACGAGCAGTACTTC.

The J gene is TRBJ2-7, the V gene TRBV11-3; perhaps TRBD2 as D (5 bases). V lost 5 bases to trimming and J lost 2 bases, with 13 bases between them. CDR1 and CDR2 from the germline V gene are SGHNT and YENEEA. The CDR3 is made up of 14 amino acids. CDR3 DNA sequence: TGTGCCAGCAGCCCCCGGACGGGAACCTACGAGCAGTACTTC. Its translation is CASSPRTGTYEQYF.

The chain employs TRBV9 and TRBJ1-1; TRBD1 matches at 8 bases. In germline, CDR1 is SGDLS, CDR2 YYNGEE. The CDR3 is 18 amino acids. V lost 4 bases and J lost 4; bases outside the gene matches: 18. The CDR3 spells CASSLYPGGQGVSTEAFF. The CDR3 coding sequence is TGTGCCAGCAGCCTCTACCCCGGTGGACAGGGTGTGAGCACTGAAGCTTTCTTT.

This rearrangement joins TRBV5-6 to TRBJ2-3; 8 bases are shared with TRBD1. Trimming removed 1 base from V and 4 bases from J; junction bases left unmatched: 2. The CDR3 runs to 14 residues. Germline assignment: CDR1 SGHDT and CDR2 YYEEEE. The CDR3 loop reads CASSLKDRADTQYF. The DNA of the CDR3 is TGTGCCAGCAGCTTGAAGGACAGGGCAGATACGCAGTATTTT.

The V call is TRBV28, the J call TRBJ1-2; 9 nucleotides line up with TRBD1. J lost 2 bases, V lost 8 bases, and 3 bases had no gene match. The CDR3 length is 13 residues. CDR1 is MDHEN, CDR2 SYDVKM, per germline. CDR3 DNA: TGTGCCAGCCACAGGGGGCACAACTATGGCTACACCTTC. This codes for CASHRGHNYGYTF.

This chain joins TRBV7-7 and TRBJ2-7; D may be TRBD1 (6 bases). There are 14 residues in the CDR3. The germline V gene encodes CDR1 SSHAT and CDR2 FNYEAQ (reference sequence). Trimming left V 5 bases short and J 0 bases short, with 11 bases between. CDR3 DNA sequence: TGTGCCAGCAGCCCCCAGGACAGCTCCTACGAGCAGTACTTC. As protein: CASSPQDSSYEQYF. Looking up the rest from reference TRBV7-7 and TRBJ2-7 gives the full variable domain: GAGVSQSPRYKVTKRGQDVTLRCDPISSHATLYWYQQALGQGPEFLTYFNYEAQPDKSGLPSDRFSAERPEGSISTLTIQRTEQRDSAMYRCASSPQDSSYEQYFGPGTRLTVT.

The V and J genes are TRBV4-1 and TRBJ1-3; tentatively, D is TRBD1 (5 bases). The CDR3 is made up of 17 amino acids. Trimming left V 2 bases short and J 0 bases short, with 14 bases between. CDR1 and CDR2 (germline): MGHRA, YSYEKL. CDR3 sequence: CASSQILGANSGNTIYF. The CDR3 DNA reads TGCGCCAGCAGCCAAATTTTAGGGGCAAACTCTGGAAACACCATATATTTT.

The chain is built from TRBV19 and TRBJ1-1; the D is unclear. CDR1 is LNHDA, CDR2 SQIVND, per germline (reference sequence). The CDR3 spans 12 residues. The V end lost 3 bases, the J end lost 6 bases, and 8 bases lay between the germline ends. The chain's CDR3 is CASSIGVSEAFF. CDR3 DNA: TGTGCCAGTAGTATCGGGGTTTCTGAAGCTTTCTTT.

In DNA form, the CDR3 reads TGCGCCAGCAGCTCCCCAGGGACTACCGCCAATGAGCAGTTCTTC. Its translation: CASSSPGTTANEQFF. This chain uses TRBV5-1 with TRBJ2-1, with 7 bases fitting TRBD2. The CDR3 covers 15 residues. In germline, CDR1 is SGHRS, CDR2 YFSETQ. V gave up 3 bases and J gave up 6 bases; unmatched junction bases: 9.

This clone was picked up one time. The chain has TRBV18 and TRBJ2-3; TRBD1 agrees at 8 bases. With 0 bases clipped from V and 6 bases from J, the junction kept 8 bases outside the gene matches. CDR1 KGHSH and CDR2 LQKENI come from the germline V gene. The CDR3 is 16 residues long. The chain's CDR3 is CASSPPAAGGADTQYF. Here the CDR3 DNA reads TGTGCCAGCTCACCACCTGCGGCAGGGGGCGCGGATACGCAGTATTTT.

In its sample, this clone was seen once. The chain links TRBV18 to TRBJ2-7; 10 bases align to TRBD1. The CDR3 runs to 15 residues. The V segment lost 3 bases and the J segment 7 bases; nucleotides outside the gene matches: 9. The germline V gene encodes CDR1 KGHSH and CDR2 LQKENI. The CDR3 nucleotides read TGTGCCAGCTCACCTGCCGGGACAGGGGCTAAGGAGCAGTACTTC. This gives the protein CASSPAGTGAKEQYF.

The CDR3 here is CASSHLGKLAKNIQYF. CDR3 DNA sequence: TGTGCCAGCAGCCATCTAGGTAAACTAGCCAAAAACATTCAGTACTTC. This chain joins TRBV7-9 and TRBJ2-4; D unclear. Germline CDR1 and CDR2: SEHNR and FQNEAQ (reference sequence). V was pared by 5 bases and J by 0 bases, with 14 bases between. The length of the CDR3 is 16 residues.

This chain uses TRBV14 with TRBJ2-1, with 9 bases fitting TRBD1. This CDR3 spans 15 amino acids. Trimming removed 4 bases from V and 4 bases from J; junction bases left unmatched: 5. Germline CDR1 SGHDN, CDR2 FVKESK. CDR3 protein: CASSLWTGEYNEQFF. In DNA, the CDR3 is TGTGCCAGCAGCCTGTGGACAGGGGAGTACAATGAGCAGTTCTTC.

This clone was counted a single time. The V and J genes are TRBV18 and TRBJ2-3, with D possibly TRBD2 on 7 matching bases. The CDR3 is 13 residues long. V shed 2 bases and J shed 14 bases, with 17 bases lying between them. Germline-derived CDR1 and CDR2 are KGHSH and LQKENI. The chain's CDR3 is CASSPGGAGDGYF. CDR3 coding DNA: TGTGCCAGCTCACCAGGGGGCGCGGGAGATGGGTATTTT.

V is TRBV4-1 and J is TRBJ2-5; TRBD1 is a possible D gene (6 bases). The germline V and J ends were trimmed by 0 bases and 2 bases, with 10 bases remaining between them. The CDR3 is 15 residues long. Germline assignment: CDR1 MGHRA and CDR2 YSYEKL. The CDR3 DNA follows: TGCGCCAGCAGCCAAGAGAGGACAGTACAAGAGACCCAGTACTTC. Translating it yields CASSQERTVQETQYF.

The chain is built from TRBV2 and TRBJ1-3; D remains unclear. The CDR3 totals 13 residues. Germline V gene sequence: CDR1 SNHLY, CDR2 FYNNEI. Deletions cut 3 bases from V and 0 bases from J, with 3 bases between. CDR3 in amino acids: CASSDSSGNTIYF. Written as DNA, the CDR3 is TGTGCCAGCAGTGACAGCTCTGGAAACACCATATATTTT.

V gene TRBV18 combines with J gene TRBJ1-1; a weak D match, TRBD1 (6 bases). Germline V gene sequence: CDR1 KGHSH, CDR2 LQKENI. V was pared by 2 bases and J by 2 bases, with 9 bases between. This CDR3 comprises 14 residues. Here the CDR3 DNA reads TGTGCCAGCTCACCAACAGGGATCAACACTGAAGCTTTCTTT. Its protein product is CASSPTGINTEAFF.

This clone was found once. The J gene is TRBJ2-5, the V gene TRBV7-8; 7 bases line up with TRBD1. Germline V gene data show CDR1 as SGHVS and CDR2 as FQNEAQ. This CDR3 region has 14 residues. V gave up 4 bases and J gave up 5 bases; unmatched junction bases: 7. The CDR3 protein is CASSYDRAQETQYF. The CDR3 nucleotides are TGTGCCAGCAGCTACGACAGGGCTCAGGAGACCCAGTACTTC.

CDR3: CASSLQGFNSPLHF. CDR3 nucleotides: TGTGCCAGCAGTCTACAGGGTTTTAACTCACCCCTCCACTTT. The chain joins TRBV6-6 to TRBJ1-6; TRBD1 is a possible D gene (6 bases). V lost 5 bases to trimming and J lost 10 bases, with 15 bases between them. This CDR3 has 14 amino acids. Per the germline V gene, CDR1 is MNHNY and CDR2 is SVGAGI (reference sequence).

The gene calls are TRBV27 and TRBJ1-1; TRBD1 matches at 10 bases. The V and J ends lost 6 bases and 4 bases, in that order; junction bases with no gene match: 5. From germline, CDR1 is MNHEY and CDR2 SMNVEV (reference sequence). The CDR3 has 14 residues. CDR3 sequence reads: CASRKRTGGTEAFF. For the CDR3, the DNA is TGTGCCAGCAGGAAAAGGACAGGGGGCACTGAAGCTTTCTTT.